The next 28 T cell receptor beta chains were all read from a single sample in a study of blood T cell repertoires in COVID-19 (TCRdb year 2020). Libraries were constructed by the immunoSEQ multiplex PCR assay. The clones in this table, taken by TCRdb from immuneACCESS, are in-frame only. Not every clone is retained; where verified, under half of the shortfall comes from an unresolved V gene, and the cause of the rest is unknown. For this sample there are approximately 150,000 clones; around 81% appear just once. The ten largest account for 9.5% to 12% of the sample. Sequenced material: peripheral blood. These TCRs come from a man in his 60s with active or convalescent COVID-19.

This sequence joins TRBV7-2 and TRBJ2-1, with a tentative D call TRBD2 (6 bases). V was pared by 1 base and J by 6 bases, with 13 bases between. This CDR3 has 15 residues. Germline CDR1 SGHTA, CDR2 FQGNSA. The CDR3 loop reads CASSLVVLASNEQFF. For the CDR3, the DNA is TGTGCCAGCAGCTTAGTGGTTCTAGCGTCCAATGAGCAGTTCTTC.

The J gene is TRBJ1-2, the V gene TRBV12-3 or TRBV12-4; TRBD1 matches 8 bases. After removal of 6 bases from V and 8 bases from J, the junction contained 5 bases not matched to a gene. The CDR3 is 12 residues long. CDR3 amino acids: CASRFPGGGYTF. The CDR3 nucleotides read TGTGCCAGCAGATTCCCAGGGGGCGGCTACACCTTC.

CDR3: CASSRGGLETEAFF. The CDR3 DNA sequence: TGCGCCAGCAGCCGGGGGGGATTAGAAACTGAAGCTTTCTTT. The rearrangement links TRBV5-1 to TRBJ1-1, with D possibly matching TRBD1 (5 bases). CDR3 length equals 14 residues. Deletions cut 4 bases from V and 5 bases from J, with 15 bases between. Germline V gene sequence: CDR1 SGHRS, CDR2 YFSETQ.

About this clone itself: Different DNA sequences within this sample yield the same CDR3. The V gene is TRBV19, the J gene TRBJ1-5, with 7 nucleotides matching TRBD1. Germline CDR1 and CDR2: LNHDA and SQIVND (reference sequence). The trim removed 3 bases at V and 1 base at J, leaving 6 bases unmatched. The CDR3 loop spans 16 amino acids. The CDR3 nucleotides are TGTGCCAGTAGTATGGGGGCAGGGGGAAGCAATCAGCCCCAGCATTTT. It is translated as CASSMGAGGSNQPQHF.

V is TRBV23-1 and J is TRBJ1-2, with 7 bases aligning to TRBD1. TRBV23-1 is placed among ORFs of uncertain function. V lost 9 bases to trimming and J lost 3 bases; unmatched junction nucleotides: 7. CDR3 length: 13 amino acids. In nucleotides, the CDR3 is TGCGCCAGAACCGACAGGGCCTACTATGGCTACACCTTC. Translating it yields CARTDRAYYGYTF.

J is TRBJ1-2 and V is TRBV6-5; 10 bases align to TRBD1. V lost 0 bases and J lost 7; bases outside the gene matches: 8. CDR1 and CDR2 from the germline V gene are MNHEY and SVGAGI. The CDR3 spans 16 residues. Written as DNA, the CDR3 is TGTGCCAGCAGTTACTCGAATGACAGGGGGCGCGCTGGCTACACCTTC. Translating it yields CASSYSNDRGRAGYTF.

This chain links TRBV6-6 with TRBJ1-3, with D possibly being TRBD1 (6 bases). The CDR3 is made up of 17 amino acids. Germline-derived CDR1 and CDR2 are MNHNY and SVGAGI (reference sequence). Trimming removed 5 bases from V and 0 bases from J, with 17 bases in between. For the CDR3, the DNA is TGTGCCAGCAGTCCACGACAGGTGCGAATCTCTGGAAACACCATATATTTT. Translation gives CASSPRQVRISGNTIYF.

V usage is TRBV5-1 and J usage is TRBJ2-1; 8 nucleotides agree with TRBD1. This CDR3 spans 16 amino acids. Unmatched junction bases numbered 6, after V lost 0 bases and J lost 4 bases. In germline, CDR1 is SGHRS, CDR2 YFSETQ. The CDR3 is CASSLGTGLGYNEQFF. CDR3 bases: TGCGCCAGCAGCTTGGGGACAGGGCTCGGGTACAATGAGCAGTTCTTC.

The V gene is TRBV6-5, the J gene TRBJ2-7; the D gene is possibly TRBD2 (6 bases). The germline V gene has CDR1 MNHEY and CDR2 SVGAGI. V was pared by 6 bases and J by 7 bases, with 19 bases between. The CDR3 is made up of 14 amino acids. Here the CDR3 reads CASSRQSGLFEQYF. CDR3 in DNA: TGTGCCAGCAGCCGCCAAAGCGGGCTGTTTGAGCAGTACTTC.

V is TRBV19 and J is TRBJ2-1; TRBD2 agrees at 9 bases. This CDR3 spans 15 amino acids. Trimming cost V 3 bases and J 7 bases; bases outside gene matches: 7. Germline V CDR1 and CDR2: LNHDA, SQIVND (reference sequence). CDR3 loop: CASSIVASGANEQFF. In nucleotides, the CDR3 is TGTGCCAGTAGTATCGTCGCTAGCGGGGCGAATGAGCAGTTCTTC.

The chain employs TRBV29-1 and TRBJ2-6, with a possible D match to TRBD1 (5 bases). The CDR3 extends over 16 amino acids. Trimming took 5 bases from V and 0 from J, leaving 14 bases between them. The germline V gene has CDR1 SQVTM and CDR2 ANQGSEA. CDR3 sequence: CSVIDRALSGANVLTF. The CDR3 bases are TGCAGCGTTATTGACAGAGCCCTCTCTGGGGCCAACGTCCTGACTTTC. Full variable domain (rest looked up from reference TRBV29-1 and TRBJ2-6): SAVISQKPSRDICQRGTSLTIQCQVDSQVTMMFWYRQQPGQSLTLIATANQGSEATYESGFVIDKFPISRPNLTFSTLTVSNMSPEDSSIYLCSVIDRALSGANVLTFGAGSRLTVL.

J is TRBJ2-3 and V is TRBV12-5; D is perhaps TRBD2 (5 bases). Trimming shortened V by 0 bases and J by 5 bases, and 6 bases separated the two germline ends. The CDR3 length is 13 residues. Germline CDR1 LGHNT, CDR2 FRNRAP. CDR3 sequence: CASGLVRGDTQYF. For the CDR3, the DNA is TGTGCTAGTGGTTTGGTACGGGGAGATACGCAGTATTTT.

This chain joins TRBV5-4 and TRBJ1-3, with D uncertain. CDR3 length equals 15 residues. V lost 0 bases and J lost 0, with 7 bases in between. Per the germline V gene, CDR1 is SGHNT and CDR2 is YYREEE (reference sequence). The CDR3 nucleotides are TGTGCCAGCAGCTTGGTGGGAGACTCTGGAAACACCATATATTTT. Translated, it gives CASSLVGDSGNTIYF.

J is TRBJ2-7 and V is TRBV5-1; possibly TRBD2 for D (5 bases). This CDR3 has 13 amino acids. The germline V gene has CDR1 SGHRS and CDR2 YFSETQ. The V gene lost 1 base and the J gene lost 1 base, with 6 bases spanning the gap. CDR3: CASSLTSSYEQYF. CDR3 bases: TGCGCCAGCAGCTTGACTAGTTCCTACGAGCAGTACTTC.

The chain couples TRBV24-1 to TRBJ1-1; a weak D match, TRBD1 (5 bases). From germline, CDR1 is KGHDR and CDR2 SFDVKD. The CDR3 length is 12 residues. V was shortened by 7 bases and J by 1 base, with 6 bases between the two germline ends. The CDR3 here is CATSRENTEAFF. CDR3 DNA: TGTGCCACCAGCAGGGAGAACACTGAAGCTTTCTTT.

The V call is TRBV12-3 or TRBV12-4, the J call TRBJ1-2; D uncertain. CDR3 length equals 13 residues. The V end was cut by 5 bases, the J end by 5 bases, with 12 bases between. The CDR3 sequence: CASSGPGSYGYTF. The CDR3 nucleotides are TGTGCCAGCAGTGGCCCCGGGTCGTATGGCTACACCTTC.

This clone showed up just once. This chain joins TRBV28 and TRBJ1-4, with TRBD1 matching over 9 bases. The V gene's germline CDR1 is MDHEN and CDR2 SYDVKM. The length of the CDR3 is 14 residues. With V trimmed by 6 bases and J by 8 bases, 7 bases remained unmatched. CDR3 coding DNA: TGTGCCAGCAGCCCCCGGGACAGGGTCGAAAAACTGTTTTTT. Amino acids: CASSPRDRVEKLFF.

V is TRBV5-4 and J is TRBJ2-7, with TRBD1 as a possible D gene (5 bases). The germline gives CDR1 SGHNT, CDR2 YYREEE (reference sequence). The CDR3 consists of 14 residues. Trimming shortened V by 0 bases and J by 6 bases, and 13 bases separated the two germline ends. CDR3 nucleotide sequence: TGTGCCAGCAGCTTGGCAGGGTTTCAGGCCGAGCAGTACTTC. It codes for CASSLAGFQAEQYF.

CDR3 DNA sequence: TGTGCCTCCAACAGCAACACTGAAGCTTTCTTT. The encoded protein is CASNSNTEAFF. The V and J genes are TRBV5-6 and TRBJ1-1, with no clear D. CDR1 is SGHDT and CDR2 is YYEEEE in the germline V gene. Deletions cut 10 bases from V and 2 bases from J, with 9 bases between. This CDR3 is 11 amino acids long.

The rearrangement uses TRBV28 and TRBJ1-2; D is unclear. V was cut by 8 bases and J by 8 bases, with 18 bases left in between. The CDR3 length is 13 residues. The germline V gene has CDR1 MDHEN and CDR2 SYDVKM. CDR3 in amino acids: CASHLTRAGGYTF. CDR3 coding DNA: TGTGCCAGCCATTTAACGAGGGCGGGCGGCTACACCTTC.

Only one count was recorded for this clone. The chain combines TRBV9 with TRBJ2-3; D is unclear. Deletions cut 4 bases from V and 2 bases from J, with 14 bases between. This CDR3 region has 15 residues. Germline V gene data show CDR1 as SGDLS and CDR2 as YYNGEE. The CDR3 protein is CASSITALNTDTQYF. In nucleotides, the CDR3 is TGTGCCAGCAGCATAACTGCCCTGAACACAGATACGCAGTATTTT.

V gene TRBV7-3 combines with J gene TRBJ2-7; D gene ambiguous. The CDR3 is made up of 13 amino acids. Germline V gives CDR1 SGHTA, CDR2 FQGTGA. V gave up 5 bases and J gave up 5 bases, with 13 bases separating them. The DNA of the CDR3 is TGTGCCAGCAGCGCCTCGATGGCCAACGAGCAGTACTTC. Its translation: CASSASMANEQYF.

The chain combines TRBV19 with TRBJ2-2, with 8 bases lining up with TRBD1. CDR3 length: 15 residues. The J segment lost 4 bases and the V segment lost 6 bases, leaving 7 bases of the junction unmatched. Germline V gene sequence: CDR1 LNHDA, CDR2 SQIVND (reference sequence). CDR3 DNA: TGTGCCAGTAGGCGGGACAGGTCGAGCACCGGGGAGCTGTTTTTT. Amino acid sequence: CASRRDRSSTGELFF. Together with reference TRBV19 and TRBJ2-2, the CDR3 gives the full variable domain: DGGITQSPKYLFRKEGQNVTLSCEQNLNHDAMYWYRQDPGQGLRLIYYSQIVNDFQKGDIAEGYSVSREKKESFPLTVTSAQKNPTAFYLCASRRDRSSTGELFFGEGSRLTVL.

The count of this clone is one. V is TRBV11-2 and J is TRBJ1-2, with D possibly being TRBD1 (6 bases). V shed 5 bases and J shed 6 bases, with 10 bases lying between them. Germline CDR1 and CDR2: SGHAT and FQNNGV. The CDR3 loop spans 12 amino acids. The CDR3 here is CASSRTVHGYTF. DNA of the CDR3: TGTGCCAGCAGCCGGACAGTCCATGGCTACACCTTC.

The chain is built from TRBV19 and TRBJ1-1; 10 nucleotides align to TRBD1. The V gene's germline CDR1 is LNHDA and CDR2 SQIVND (reference sequence). J gave up 7 bases and V 4 bases, and 9 bases lay outside the gene matches. The CDR3 contains 15 residues. CDR3 sequence: CASSRARDRGIEAFF. The CDR3 DNA follows: TGTGCCAGTAGTAGGGCTAGGGACAGGGGAATTGAAGCTTTCTTT.

The chain combines TRBV5-1 with TRBJ1-1; a weak D match, TRBD1 (5 bases). The germline V gene encodes CDR1 SGHRS and CDR2 YFSETQ. Trimming took off 4 bases at V and 0 bases at J, with 13 bases between the two ends. This CDR3 contains 15 residues. CDR3 nucleotides: TGCGCCAGCAGCCTGGAGACAGCCATGAACACTGAAGCTTTCTTT. Translation: CASSLETAMNTEAFF.

The chain uses TRBV6-5 and TRBJ1-2, with 8 bases fitting TRBD1. The CDR3 totals 15 residues. The junction had 11 bases not matched to a gene; V was cut back by 5 bases and J by 6 bases. Germline CDR1 and CDR2: MNHEY and SVGAGI. The CDR3 DNA reads TGTGCCAGCAGTCCAGTGACAGGGGTGTCGGATGGCTACACCTTC. Protein: CASSPVTGVSDGYTF.

This sequence joins TRBV6-1 and TRBJ2-5; TRBD2 aligns across 7 bases. The CDR3 has 15 amino acids. The junction had 10 bases not matched to a gene; V was cut back by 2 bases and J by 7 bases. From germline, CDR1 is MNHNS and CDR2 SASEGT. In DNA form, the CDR3 reads TGTGCCAGCAGTGAAACACTCGGTCCGGGGGGGACCCAGTACTTC. It codes for CASSETLGPGGTQYF.